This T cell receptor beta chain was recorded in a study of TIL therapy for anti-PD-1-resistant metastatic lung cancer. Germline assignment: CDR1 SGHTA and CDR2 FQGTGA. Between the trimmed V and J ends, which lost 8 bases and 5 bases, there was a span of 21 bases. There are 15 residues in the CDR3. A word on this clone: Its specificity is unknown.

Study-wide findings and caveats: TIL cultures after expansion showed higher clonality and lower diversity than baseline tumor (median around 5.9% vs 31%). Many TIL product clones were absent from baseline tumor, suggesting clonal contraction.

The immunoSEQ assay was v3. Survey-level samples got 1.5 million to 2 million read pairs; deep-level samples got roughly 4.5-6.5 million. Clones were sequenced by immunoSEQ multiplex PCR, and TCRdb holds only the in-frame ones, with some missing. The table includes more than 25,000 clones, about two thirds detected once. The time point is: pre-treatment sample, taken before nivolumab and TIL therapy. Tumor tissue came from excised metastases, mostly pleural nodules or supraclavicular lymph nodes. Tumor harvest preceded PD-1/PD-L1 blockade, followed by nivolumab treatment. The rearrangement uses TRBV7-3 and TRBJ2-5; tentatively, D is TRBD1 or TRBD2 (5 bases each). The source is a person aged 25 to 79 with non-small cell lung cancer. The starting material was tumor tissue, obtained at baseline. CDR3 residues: CASPLGVGREETQYF. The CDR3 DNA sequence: TGTGCCAGCCCCCTGGGGGTCGGAAGGGAGGAGACCCAGTACTTC.